This TCR beta chain came from a study of response to subunit inactivated influenza vaccine. TCRdb fed the RT-PCR reads into MiXCR, producing one record per CDR3 protein. The data show around 760,000 distinct CDR3 sequences, with about 14% seen just once and 5.5% to 7% held by the top ten. CDR3 length: 15 residues. In germline, CDR1 is MNHEY, CDR2 SVGAGI. The trim removed 2 bases at V and 3 bases at J, leaving 3 bases unmatched. Sequencing was performed on PBMCs from blood, taken approximately 15 days before vaccination. This TCR derives from a man between 50 and 59 years old who received an inactivated influenza vaccine. This chain links TRBV6-5 with TRBJ2-1, with 8 bases aligning to TRBD2. The CDR3 is CASSYVAGRYNEQFF. The CDR3 nucleotides read TGTGCCAGCAGTTACGTAGCGGGGCGCTACAATGAGCAGTTCTTC.